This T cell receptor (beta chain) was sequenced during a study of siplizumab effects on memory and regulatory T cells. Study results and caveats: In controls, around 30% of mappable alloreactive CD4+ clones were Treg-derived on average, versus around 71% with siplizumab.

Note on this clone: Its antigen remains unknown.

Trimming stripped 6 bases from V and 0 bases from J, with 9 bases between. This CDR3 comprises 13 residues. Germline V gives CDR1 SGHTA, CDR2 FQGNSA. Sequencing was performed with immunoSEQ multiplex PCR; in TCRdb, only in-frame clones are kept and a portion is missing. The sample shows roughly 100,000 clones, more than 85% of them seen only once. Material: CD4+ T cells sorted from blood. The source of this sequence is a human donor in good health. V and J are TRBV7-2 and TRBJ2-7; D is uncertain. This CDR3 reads CASSPLNSYEQYF. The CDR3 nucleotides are TGTGCCAGCAGTCCCCTTAACTCCTACGAGCAGTACTTC.